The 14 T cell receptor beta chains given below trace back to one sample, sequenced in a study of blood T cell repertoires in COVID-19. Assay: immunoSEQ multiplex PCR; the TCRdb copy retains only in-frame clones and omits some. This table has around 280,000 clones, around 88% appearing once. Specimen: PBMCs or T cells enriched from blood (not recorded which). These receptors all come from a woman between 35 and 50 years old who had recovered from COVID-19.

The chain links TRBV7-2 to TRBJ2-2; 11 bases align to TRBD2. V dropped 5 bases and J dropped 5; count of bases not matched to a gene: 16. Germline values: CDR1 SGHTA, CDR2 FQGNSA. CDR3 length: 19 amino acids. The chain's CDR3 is CASSGIGRLAGGKTGELFF. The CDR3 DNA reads TGTGCCAGCAGCGGAATAGGTCGCCTAGCGGGAGGAAAAACCGGGGAGCTGTTTTTT.

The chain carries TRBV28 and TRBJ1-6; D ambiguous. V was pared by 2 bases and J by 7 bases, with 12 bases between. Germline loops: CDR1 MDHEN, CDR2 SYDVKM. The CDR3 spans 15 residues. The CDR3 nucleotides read TGTGCCAGCAGTTTAGCGACGGAGGGCAATTCACCCCTCCACTTT. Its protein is CASSLATEGNSPLHF.

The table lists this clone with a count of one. The DNA for the CDR3 is TGTGCCAGCAGTGAAAGCCCAGGGCACCGTGGCTACACCTTC. Protein sequence: CASSESPGHRGYTF. This chain uses TRBV2 with TRBJ1-2; maybe TRBD1 (5 bases). V was pared by 2 bases and J by 7 bases, with 14 bases between. This CDR3 region has 14 residues. Per germline, CDR1 SNHLY and CDR2 FYNNEI.

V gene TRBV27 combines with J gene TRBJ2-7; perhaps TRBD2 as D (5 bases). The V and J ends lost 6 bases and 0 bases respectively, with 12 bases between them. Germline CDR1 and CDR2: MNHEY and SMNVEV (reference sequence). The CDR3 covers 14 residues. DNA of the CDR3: TGTGCCAGCAGACACCTCCGGGACTCCTACGAGCAGTACTTC. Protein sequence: CASRHLRDSYEQYF.

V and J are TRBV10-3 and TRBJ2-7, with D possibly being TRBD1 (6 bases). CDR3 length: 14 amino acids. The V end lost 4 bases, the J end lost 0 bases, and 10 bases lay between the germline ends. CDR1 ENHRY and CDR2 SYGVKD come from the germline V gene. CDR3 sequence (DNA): TGTGCCATCAGTGCGGACAGAAGCTCCTACGAGCAGTACTTC. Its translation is CAISADRSSYEQYF.

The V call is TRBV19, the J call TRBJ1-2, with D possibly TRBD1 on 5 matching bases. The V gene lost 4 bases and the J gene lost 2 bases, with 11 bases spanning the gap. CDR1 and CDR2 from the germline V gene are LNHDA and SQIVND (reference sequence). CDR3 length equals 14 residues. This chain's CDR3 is CASSNADTNYGYTF. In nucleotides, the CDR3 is TGTGCCAGTAGTAACGCGGACACGAACTATGGCTACACCTTC.

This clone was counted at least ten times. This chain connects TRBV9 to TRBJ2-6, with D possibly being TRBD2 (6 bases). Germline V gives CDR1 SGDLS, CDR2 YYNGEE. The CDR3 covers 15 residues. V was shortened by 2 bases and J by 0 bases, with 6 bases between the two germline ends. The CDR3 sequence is CASSVGGSGANVLTF. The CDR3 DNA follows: TGTGCCAGCAGCGTCGGGGGCTCTGGGGCCAACGTCCTGACTTTC. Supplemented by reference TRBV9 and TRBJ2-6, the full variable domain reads DSGVTQTPKHLITATGQRVTLRCSPRSGDLSVYWYQQSLDQGLQFLIQYYNGEERAKGNILERFSAQQFPDLHSELNLSSLELGDSALYFCASSVGGSGANVLTFGAGSRLTVL.

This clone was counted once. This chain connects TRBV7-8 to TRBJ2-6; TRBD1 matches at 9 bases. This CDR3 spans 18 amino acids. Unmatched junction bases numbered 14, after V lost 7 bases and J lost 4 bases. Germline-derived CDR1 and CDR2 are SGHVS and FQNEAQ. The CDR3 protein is CASNLKSGTGTGANVLTF. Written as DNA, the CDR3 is TGTGCCAGCAACCTCAAATCCGGGACAGGGACCGGGGCCAACGTCCTGACTTTC.

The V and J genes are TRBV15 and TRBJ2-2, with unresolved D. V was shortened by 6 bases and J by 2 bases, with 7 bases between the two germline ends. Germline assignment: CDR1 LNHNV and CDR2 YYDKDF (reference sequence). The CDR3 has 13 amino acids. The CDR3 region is CATRDLNTGELFF. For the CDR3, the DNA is TGTGCCACCAGAGACTTAAACACCGGGGAGCTGTTTTTT.

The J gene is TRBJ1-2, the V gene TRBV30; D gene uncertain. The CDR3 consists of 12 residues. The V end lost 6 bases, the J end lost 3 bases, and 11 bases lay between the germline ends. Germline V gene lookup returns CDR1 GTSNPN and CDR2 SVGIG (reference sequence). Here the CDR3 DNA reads TGTGCCTGTAGTCGTCTTGACTATGGCTACACCTTC. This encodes CACSRLDYGYTF.

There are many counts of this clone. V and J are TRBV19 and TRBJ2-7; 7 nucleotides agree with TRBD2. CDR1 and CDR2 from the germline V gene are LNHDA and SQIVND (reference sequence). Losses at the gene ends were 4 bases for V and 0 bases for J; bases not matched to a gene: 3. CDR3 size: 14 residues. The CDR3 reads CASSKTSDSYEQYF. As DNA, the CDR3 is TGTGCCAGTAGTAAAACTAGCGACTCCTACGAGCAGTACTTC.

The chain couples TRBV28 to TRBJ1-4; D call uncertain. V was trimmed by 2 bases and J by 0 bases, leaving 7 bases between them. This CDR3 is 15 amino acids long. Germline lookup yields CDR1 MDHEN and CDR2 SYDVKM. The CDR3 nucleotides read TGTGCCAGCAGTTTACGTGCAGCAACTAATGAAAAACTGTTTTTT. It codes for CASSLRAATNEKLFF.

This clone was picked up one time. CDR3 region: CASSQGRYEQYF. The CDR3 nucleotides are TGTGCCAGCAGCCAAGGGAGGTACGAGCAGTACTTC. The J gene is TRBJ2-7, the V gene TRBV4-2; a weak D match, TRBD2 (5 bases). The germline CDR1 and CDR2 sequences are LGHNA and YNFKEQ. This CDR3 has 12 residues. V was cut by 1 base and J by 4 bases, with 5 bases left in between.

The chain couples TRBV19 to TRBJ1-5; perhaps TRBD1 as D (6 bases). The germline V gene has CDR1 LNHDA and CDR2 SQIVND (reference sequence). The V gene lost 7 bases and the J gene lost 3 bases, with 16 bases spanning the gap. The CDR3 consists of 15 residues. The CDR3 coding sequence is TGTGCCAGTAAAGACAGACGGGGGGCCAATCAGCCCCAGCATTTT. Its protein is CASKDRRGANQPQHF.